The 23 T cell receptor beta chains listed next were all sequenced from one sample in a study of T cells and copy number aberrations in small-cell lung cancer. Clones were read by immunoSEQ multiplex PCR, and TCRdb kept only the in-frame ones, dropping some. The sample lists fewer than 9,500 clones, 82% occurring once. The sample comprised normal tissue next to the tumor. These TCRs come from a woman between 45 and 65 years old with small cell lung cancer.

The chain links TRBV12-5 to TRBJ1-5, with D uncertain. The V gene lost 3 bases and the J gene lost 3 bases, with 0 bases spanning the gap. The germline V gene has CDR1 LGHNT and CDR2 FRNRAP. The CDR3 loop spans 11 amino acids. The CDR3 protein is CASGFNQPQHF. Here the CDR3 DNA reads TGTGCTAGTGGTTTCAATCAGCCCCAGCATTTT.

Points on this clone: Other DNA sequences within the sample encode an identical CDR3. The chain recombines TRBV29-1 with TRBJ2-5; 8 nucleotides line up with TRBD2. The ends lost 6 bases at V and 5 bases at J; junction bases unmatched: 11. From germline, CDR1 is SQVTM and CDR2 ANQGSEA. There are 14 residues in the CDR3. This CDR3 reads CSVQRGQGEETQYF. In DNA form, the CDR3 reads TGCAGCGTGCAGCGGGGGCAGGGTGAGGAGACCCAGTACTTC.

The chain recombines TRBV30 with TRBJ2-7, with D possibly being TRBD1 or TRBD2 (5 bases each). CDR1 is GTSNPN and CDR2 is SVGIG in the germline V gene (reference sequence). V lost 3 bases and J 0 bases, leaving 15 bases between the germline ends. This CDR3 has 15 amino acids. CDR3 coding DNA: TGTGCCTGGAGCCCAACGGGGCAGCTCTCCTACGAGCAGTACTTC. Residues: CAWSPTGQLSYEQYF. The full variable domain, completed using reference TRBV30 and TRBJ2-7, is SQTIHQWPATLVQPVGSPLSLECTVEGTSNPNLYWYRQAAGRGLQLLFYSVGIGQISSEVPQNLSASRPQDRQFILSSKKLLLSDSGFYLCAWSPTGQLSYEQYFGPGTRLTVT.

This chain links TRBV7-9 with TRBJ2-1, with TRBD2 matching 8 bases. This CDR3 spans 17 amino acids. V shed 5 bases, J shed 7 bases, and the junction held 16 bases outside the gene matches. Germline loops: CDR1 SEHNR, CDR2 FQNEAQ (reference sequence). CDR3 region: CASSPKGDSGNWNEQFF. CDR3 nucleotides: TGTGCCAGCAGCCCCAAAGGGGATAGCGGGAATTGGAATGAGCAGTTCTTC.

This clone appeared once. The chain carries TRBV7-6 and TRBJ2-2; D gene uncertain. With 3 bases removed from V and 0 bases from J, the gap between germline ends came to 8 bases. This CDR3 region has 15 residues. Germline-derived CDR1 and CDR2 are SGHVS and FNYEAQ. The DNA for the CDR3 is TGTGCCAGCAGCTTTGACGGAACGAACACCGGGGAGCTGTTTTTT. The encoded protein is CASSFDGTNTGELFF.

V is TRBV19 and J is TRBJ1-5, with 10 bases matching TRBD1. This CDR3 spans 14 amino acids. After removal of 3 bases from V and 7 bases from J, the junction contained 3 bases not matched to a gene. CDR1 and CDR2 from the germline V gene are LNHDA and SQIVND (reference sequence). The CDR3: CASSIGTGVQPQHF. The CDR3 nucleotides are TGTGCCAGTAGTATTGGGACAGGGGTCCAGCCCCAGCATTTT.

This clone was counted a single time. The CDR3 bases are TGTGCCAGCAGTGAGCTGGCGGGGTACAATGAAGCTTTCTTT. As protein: CASSELAGYNEAFF. The V and J genes are TRBV2 and TRBJ1-1; unclear D gene. CDR1 and CDR2 from the germline V gene are SNHLY and FYNNEI. The CDR3 spans 14 residues. Trimming cost V 3 bases and J 7 bases, with 15 bases left between them.

The V gene is TRBV6-5, the J gene TRBJ1-4, with D perhaps matching TRBD1 (6 bases). This CDR3 region has 15 residues. In germline, CDR1 is MNHEY, CDR2 SVGAGI. Between the trimmed V and J ends, which lost 4 bases and 6 bases, there was a span of 15 bases. The CDR3 spells CASSSTGSRDEKLFF. In DNA form, the CDR3 reads TGTGCCAGCAGTTCGACAGGAAGCAGGGATGAAAAACTGTTTTTT.

The chain recombines TRBV6-5 with TRBJ2-2, with no clear D. From germline, CDR1 is MNHEY and CDR2 SVGAGI. The germline V and J ends were trimmed by 2 bases and 6 bases, with 4 bases remaining between them. The CDR3 is 12 amino acids. CDR3 sequence reads: CASSYMAGELFF. Here the CDR3 DNA reads TGTGCCAGCAGTTACATGGCCGGGGAGCTGTTTTTT.

The chain joins TRBV21-1 to TRBJ2-3; the D call of TRBD2 is as the table states it, not checked on the DNA. TRBV21-1 corresponds to a pseudogene. The CDR3 totals 15 residues. CDR3 sequence (DNA): TGTGCCAGCAGCAAAACAAGCGGGAGAATAGATACGCAGTATTTT. Translated, it gives CASSKTSGRIDTQYF.

The V and J genes are TRBV4-1 and TRBJ2-5; TRBD1 is a possible D gene (5 bases). CDR3 size: 16 residues. Germline CDR1 is MGHRA and CDR2 is YSYEKL. The V end lost 0 bases, the J end lost 6 bases, and 17 bases lay between the germline ends. The CDR3 DNA reads TGCGCCAGCAGCCAAGATTTGTCAGGGTCCACGAAGACCCAGTACTTC. This encodes CASSQDLSGSTKTQYF.

The chain uses TRBV2 and TRBJ2-1; the D gene is possibly TRBD1 (5 bases). V was cut by 7 bases and J by 0 bases, with 10 bases left in between. The germline V gene has CDR1 SNHLY and CDR2 FYNNEI. There are 14 residues in the CDR3. The DNA for the CDR3 is TGTGCCAGCAAAGGGGTAAGCTCCTACAATGAGCAGTTCTTC. Translating gives CASKGVSSYNEQFF.

The chain employs TRBV18 and TRBJ1-1; a possible D gene is TRBD1 (6 bases). This CDR3 has 14 residues. Germline V gene data show CDR1 as KGHSH and CDR2 as LQKENI. Deletions cut 5 bases from V and 4 bases from J, with 14 bases between. The CDR3 sequence: CASSALQGGTEAFF. The CDR3, as DNA: TGTGCCAGCTCAGCATTACAGGGTGGCACTGAAGCTTTCTTT.

As concerns this clone: The germline gene is not matched at one end of the junction; a read error may be the cause. The chain recombines TRBV5-1 with TRBJ2-7; TRBD1 matches 9 bases. Germline CDR1 is SGHRS and CDR2 is YFSETQ. The CDR3 extends over 16 amino acids. The DNA for the CDR3 is TGCGCCAGCAGCTTGGATTTAACAGGGGGCTCCGACGAGCAGTACTTC. It yields the protein CASSLDLTGGSDEQYF.

The J gene is TRBJ1-4, the V gene TRBV4-1, with a weak D call TRBD1 (6 bases). Trimming took off 1 base at V and 0 bases at J, with 12 bases between the two ends. Germline CDR1 is MGHRA and CDR2 is YSYEKL. This CDR3 is 17 amino acids long. CDR3 DNA sequence: TGCGCCAGCAGCCAAGGCTGGAGGGGGGCAACTAATGAAAAACTGTTTTTT. It specifies CASSQGWRGATNEKLFF.

The rearrangement links TRBV18 to TRBJ2-3; no clear D. V was shortened by 6 bases and J by 0 bases, with 19 bases between the two germline ends. The CDR3 sequence is 17 residues long. Germline-derived CDR1 and CDR2 are KGHSH and LQKENI. The CDR3 DNA reads as TGTGCCAGCTCTCACCAGATTCAGAAAACTAGCACAGATACGCAGTATTTT. Protein product: CASSHQIQKTSTDTQYF.

This rearrangement joins TRBV30 to TRBJ2-5; 9 nucleotides agree with TRBD1. Germline V gene sequence: CDR1 GTSNPN, CDR2 SVGIG (reference sequence). The CDR3 consists of 16 residues. Losses at the gene ends were 2 bases for V and 7 bases for J; bases not matched to a gene: 14. The CDR3 DNA reads as TGTGCCTGGAGTCCGGGACAGGGAGGGAAGGTTGGGACCCAGTACTTC. It codes for CAWSPGQGGKVGTQYF. Using reference TRBV30 and TRBJ2-5 for the parts outside the CDR3, the full variable domain is SQTIHQWPATLVQPVGSPLSLECTVEGTSNPNLYWYRQAAGRGLQLLFYSVGIGQISSEVPQNLSASRPQDRQFILSSKKLLLSDSGFYLCAWSPGQGGKVGTQYFGPGTRLLVL.

The gene calls are TRBV19 and TRBJ2-7, with D perhaps matching TRBD2 (6 bases). V was clipped by 5 bases and J by 1 base, with 15 bases between them. This CDR3 is built from 15 residues. The germline gives CDR1 LNHDA, CDR2 SQIVND (reference sequence). CDR3: CASSLRLVGSYEQYF. DNA for the CDR3: TGTGCCAGTAGTCTCCGACTAGTTGGGTCCTACGAGCAGTACTTC.

V is TRBV27 and J is TRBJ2-1, with 9 nucleotides matching TRBD2. Trimming cost V 7 bases and J 10 bases; bases outside gene matches: 5. This CDR3 is built from 12 residues. The germline V gene has CDR1 MNHEY and CDR2 SMNVEV (reference sequence). The CDR3 nucleotides are TGTGCCAGCAAGGGCGGGAGGGGGGAGCAGTTCTTC. This gives the protein CASKGGRGEQFF.

This clone came up a few times. The chain employs TRBV30 and TRBJ2-6; D is tentatively TRBD1 or TRBD2 (7 bases each). The CDR3 has 18 amino acids. Deletions cut 1 base from V and 0 bases from J, with 16 bases between. CDR1 is GTSNPN and CDR2 is SVGIG in the germline V gene (reference sequence). Here the CDR3 reads CAWSGVRGGYSGANVLTF. The CDR3 nucleotides are TGTGCCTGGAGTGGGGTCAGGGGGGGGTACTCTGGGGCCAACGTCCTGACTTTC. The variable domain in full, completed from reference TRBV30 and TRBJ2-6, reads SQTIHQWPATLVQPVGSPLSLECTVEGTSNPNLYWYRQAAGRGLQLLFYSVGIGQISSEVPQNLSASRPQDRQFILSSKKLLLSDSGFYLCAWSGVRGGYSGANVLTFGAGSRLTVL.

The chain combines TRBV27 with TRBJ2-2; D may be TRBD1 (6 bases). V lost 4 bases and J 4 bases, leaving 10 bases between the germline ends. The CDR3 totals 14 residues. Per the germline V gene, CDR1 is MNHEY and CDR2 is SMNVEV (reference sequence). The CDR3 DNA is TGTGCCAGCAGTTATGGGGACACCACCGGGGAGCTGTTTTTT. Encoded protein: CASSYGDTTGELFF.

The chain uses TRBV7-6 and TRBJ2-7; the match to TRBD1 covers 9 bases. The CDR3 covers 14 residues. Germline V gives CDR1 SGHVS, CDR2 FNYEAQ. J gave up 3 bases and V 4 bases, and 4 bases lay outside the gene matches. The CDR3 is CASSSKDRGYEQYF. Written as DNA, the CDR3 is TGTGCCAGCAGCTCCAAGGACAGGGGCTACGAGCAGTACTTC.

J is TRBJ2-1 and V is TRBV7-9; maybe TRBD2 (5 bases). Germline V CDR1 and CDR2: SEHNR, FQNEAQ (reference sequence). V was pared by 2 bases and J by 3 bases, with 8 bases between. This CDR3 spans 14 amino acids. Written as DNA, the CDR3 is TGTGCCAGCAGCTTATGGGAGTTCTACAATGAGCAGTTCTTC. Residues: CASSLWEFYNEQFF. The variable domain in full, with the rest retrieved from reference TRBV7-9 and TRBJ2-1, is DTGVSQNPRHKITKRGQNVTFRCDPISEHNRLYWYRQTLGQGPEFLTYFQNEAQLEKSRLLSDRFSAERPKGSFSTLEIQRTEQGDSAMYLCASSLWEFYNEQFFGPGTRLTVL.